This TCR beta chain was obtained from a study of OX40 agonist ivuxolimab in advanced cancers. Study-level results: Expanded clones were, on average, more numerous in CD8+ T cells than in CD4+. Relatively little clonal expansion, among the lowest observed, appeared in partial responders at 0.1-3.0 mg/kg.

Sequenced by immunoSEQ multiplex PCR; TCRdb stores in-frame clones only, minus some. This sample has about 63,000 clones, with 80% to 90% found just once. CDR3 length equals 13 residues. Germline V CDR1 and CDR2: MNHNS, SASEGT. V lost 6 bases to trimming and J lost 4 bases; unmatched junction nucleotides: 3. In regard to this clone: Its matching antigen is unknown.

Sequencing used CD4+ or CD8+ T cells sorted from blood, obtained in a trial of the OX40 agonist ivuxolimab. The clonotype comes from an adult with an advanced solid tumor such as melanoma, head and neck, liver or kidney cancer. The rearrangement links TRBV6-1 to TRBJ2-3; 8 bases fit TRBD1. The CDR3 protein is CASRSGGADTQYF. The CDR3 region has the DNA TGTGCCAGCAGGTCAGGGGGCGCAGATACGCAGTATTTT.